Included here is one TCR beta chain sequence, with context. Its specificity is unknown. Profiling relied on immunoSEQ multiplex PCR, and the TCRdb table lists in-frame clones only, not all of them. The sample holds 20,000 to 25,000 clones, 65% to 80% seen once. Antigen-specific CD4+ T cell clonotypes were called by their expansion after viral peptide-pool culture in ViraFEST. Once cultured for about 9 days, the cells underwent separation to obtain CD4+ T cells. Vaccine recipients, nucleocapsid antibody negative, had no prior SARS-CoV-2 infection. Every well housed around 2.1 million PBMC, which grew in culture alongside around 11 IU/ml IL-2 and about 10 ug/ml peptides. These data originate in a study of vaccination effects on CD4 cells after COVID-19. This CDR3 contains 15 residues. Germline values: CDR1 LGHDT, CDR2 YNNKEL (reference sequence). V was pared by 7 bases and J by 3 bases, with 18 bases between.

General study findings and limits: Sampling in the study covered few convalescent patients and included no early post-infection timepoints. Cross-reaction with common cold coronaviruses was seen in only 1 of 255 vaccine-induced clones from healthy vaccinees. Long after vaccination, the clones induced by infection and by vaccine shrank markedly in size.

The material was CD4+ T cells from PBMCs cultured with HCoV-NL63 spike peptides, obtained before COVID-19 vaccination. The source of this sequence is a human donor who received a COVID-19 vaccine. This chain links TRBV3-1 (or the pseudogene TRBV3-2) with TRBJ1-2; D is perhaps TRBD1 (6 bases). CDR3 DNA: TGTGCCAGCACAATAAACCGGGGGGCCTACTATGGCTACACCTTC. Its protein is CASTINRGAYYGYTF.